This T cell receptor (beta chain) is from a study of persistence of HIV-infected CD4 T cells. Sequencing used immunoSEQ version 4 in survey mode. Clones were sequenced by immunoSEQ multiplex PCR, and TCRdb holds only the in-frame ones, with some missing. Among about 33,000 clones listed, 82% were seen once. CDR1 is SGHTA, CDR2 FQGTGA, per germline. This CDR3 region has 15 residues. V was trimmed by 6 bases and J by 4 bases, leaving 19 bases between them. In regard to this clone: Its antigen is not known.

Stimulation used approximately 9.6 ug/mL lysate from CMV-infected fibroblasts. Sorted nonresponding memory CD4+ T cells were CD40L-negative, CD69-negative, CD45RO-high. This specimen consisted of CD4+ T cells sorted from PBMCs after roughly 18-hour stimulation, obtained from a patient who received antiretroviral therapy. This clonotype was obtained from an adult woman with HIV who was CMV-seropositive. The chain employs TRBV7-3 and TRBJ2-7, with D unresolved. CDR3 loop: CASSSKGGRSYEQYF. CDR3 sequence (DNA): TGTGCCAGCAGTTCAAAGGGCGGAAGATCGTACGAGCAGTACTTC.